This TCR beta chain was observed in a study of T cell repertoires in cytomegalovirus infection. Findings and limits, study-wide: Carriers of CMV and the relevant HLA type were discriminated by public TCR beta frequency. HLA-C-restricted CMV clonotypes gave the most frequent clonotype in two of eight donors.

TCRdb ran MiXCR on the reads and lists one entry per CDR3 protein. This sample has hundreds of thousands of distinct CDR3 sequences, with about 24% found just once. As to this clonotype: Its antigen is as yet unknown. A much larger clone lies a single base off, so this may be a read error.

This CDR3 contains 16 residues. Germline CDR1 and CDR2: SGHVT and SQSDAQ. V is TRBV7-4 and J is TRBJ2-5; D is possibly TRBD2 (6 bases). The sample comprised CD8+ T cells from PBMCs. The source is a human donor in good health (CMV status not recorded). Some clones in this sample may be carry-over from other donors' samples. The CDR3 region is CASGFPGEDPTETQYF. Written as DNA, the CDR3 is TGTGCCAGCGGCTTCCCGGGGGAGGACCCAACGGAGACCCAGTACTTC. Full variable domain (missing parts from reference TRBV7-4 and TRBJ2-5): GAGVSQSPRYKVAKRGRDVALRCDSISGHVTLYWYRQTLGQGSEVLTYSQSDAQRDKSGRPSGRFSAERPERSVSTLKIQRTEQGDSAVYLCASGFPGEDPTETQYFGPGTRLLVL.